Sequencing of this TCR beta chain was carried out in a study of blood T cell repertoires in COVID-19. Overall study context: From the United States, Italy and Spain came samples of acute and convalescent COVID-19. In each case, the material was cDNA or gDNA derived from T cells, B-cell-depleted T cells, or PBMCs.

The CDR3 has 15 residues. V lost 0 bases, J lost 1 base, and 10 bases lay in between. Germline lookup yields CDR1 SGHTA and CDR2 FQGNSA. Source study methods: How many nucleated cells were present was estimated from reference gene primer amplification. Using immunoSEQ multiplex PCR, the repertoire was profiled, and TCRdb retains in-frame clones only, with some absent. The V and J calls and clone size were taken over from that table, and D and trimming were inferred from the DNA. Seen here are under 200,000 clones, roughly 82% observed once, and the top ten hold under 6.5%. This clone has just one count. Participant-given clinical history determined each cohort assignment.

This sequence joins TRBV7-2 and TRBJ2-7; possible D gene TRBD2, 5 bases. This clonotype was sampled from an older woman with acute COVID-19. Material for sequencing was PBMCs or T cells enriched from blood (not recorded which). The CDR3 loop is CASSLAGDPSYEQYF. The CDR3 nucleotides read TGTGCCAGCAGCTTAGCGGGAGACCCTTCCTACGAGCAGTACTTC.